One and the same sample provided the 27 T cell receptor beta chains below, sequenced in a study of T cell repertoires in cytomegalovirus infection. Their specific antigens are unknown. TCRdb re-derived calls from the reads in MiXCR, one entry per CDR3 protein. This table holds about 830,000 distinct CDR3 sequences, around a third found once. This specimen consisted of cultured CD8+ T cells from PBMCs, obtained from culture after CMV antigen stimulation. The receptor set was obtained from a human donor in good health (CMV status not recorded). Some clones in this sample may be carry-over from other donors' samples.

The V gene is TRBV4-1, the J gene TRBJ2-1; 11 bases are a match to TRBD1. Germline CDR1 MGHRA, CDR2 YSYEKL. The CDR3 length is 15 residues. The J segment lost 7 bases and the V segment lost 7 bases, leaving 9 bases of the junction unmatched. CDR3: CASTPEGTGGNEQFF. The CDR3 region has the DNA TGCGCCAGCACACCGGAGGGGACAGGGGGAAATGAGCAGTTCTTC.

The chain joins TRBV29-1 to TRBJ1-2; perhaps TRBD1 as D (6 bases). The CDR3 sequence is 13 residues long. Germline-derived CDR1 and CDR2 are SQVTM and ANQGSEA. Trimming stripped 4 bases from V and 1 base from J, with 10 bases between. Here the CDR3 DNA reads TGCAGCGTTGGACAGGTAGATAACTATGGCTACACCTTC. Protein sequence: CSVGQVDNYGYTF.

This chain joins TRBV12-3 or TRBV12-4 and TRBJ1-2, with D possibly matching TRBD1 (5 bases). The V end lost 1 base, the J end lost 6 bases, and 9 bases lay between the germline ends. CDR3 length equals 13 residues. CDR3 sequence reads: CASSLGGAHGYTF. The CDR3 coding sequence is TGTGCCAGCAGTTTAGGTGGGGCCCATGGCTACACCTTC.

There are a few counts of this clonotype. V and J are TRBV20-1 and TRBJ1-3, with 10 nucleotides matching TRBD1. Per the germline V gene, CDR1 is DFQATT and CDR2 is SNEGSKA (reference sequence). Trimming removed 6 bases from V and 3 bases from J; junction bases left unmatched: 8. This CDR3 spans 15 amino acids. The CDR3 protein is CSALRQGADGNTIYF. CDR3 in DNA: TGCAGTGCGCTAAGACAGGGGGCGGATGGAAACACCATATATTTT.

The chain carries TRBV7-8 and TRBJ2-1, with 11 bases that match TRBD2. Germline V gene data show CDR1 as SGHVS and CDR2 as FQNEAQ. V was pared by 5 bases and J by 2 bases, with 8 bases of the junction left unmatched. The CDR3 covers 17 residues. The CDR3 here is CASSASLAGGPYNEQFF. The CDR3 region has the DNA TGTGCCAGCAGCGCAAGTCTAGCGGGGGGCCCCTACAATGAGCAGTTCTTC.

V is TRBV4-1 and J is TRBJ1-1; D remains unclear. The CDR3 extends over 15 amino acids. CDR1 MGHRA and CDR2 YSYEKL come from the germline V gene. With 3 bases removed from V and 2 bases from J, the gap between germline ends came to 13 bases. CDR3 bases: TGCGCCAGCAGCCAGTCCCGGCAAATAAACACTGAAGCTTTCTTT. It codes for CASSQSRQINTEAFF.

This clonotype was observed at least ten times. The chain uses TRBV7-6 and TRBJ1-1, with D perhaps TRBD1 (6 bases). V lost 5 bases and J 4 bases, leaving 14 bases between the germline ends. The CDR3 is made up of 14 amino acids. CDR1 and CDR2 (germline): SGHVS, FNYEAQ. In DNA form, the CDR3 reads TGTGCCAGCAGCCCGACGGACAGTATCACTGAAGCTTTCTTT. It encodes CASSPTDSITEAFF.

The chain employs TRBV7-3 and TRBJ1-4; TRBD1 agrees at 9 bases. Germline CDR1 is SGHTA and CDR2 is FQGTGA. CDR3 length: 16 amino acids. The J segment lost 1 base and the V segment lost 4 bases, leaving 4 bases of the junction unmatched. The CDR3 sequence is CASSSGTGLTNEKLFF. The CDR3 nucleotides read TGTGCCAGCAGCTCGGGGACAGGGTTAACTAATGAAAAACTGTTTTTT.

The chain carries TRBV10-1 and TRBJ2-3; D unclear. The CDR3 is 13 residues long. V lost 4 bases to trimming and J lost 2 bases, with 7 bases between them. The germline V gene has CDR1 WNHNN and CDR2 SYGVQD (reference sequence). The CDR3 loop is CASSAGFTDTQYF. CDR3 in DNA: TGCGCCAGCAGTGCCGGCTTCACAGATACGCAGTATTTT.

This clonotype was picked up a small number of times. The V call is TRBV6-1, the J call TRBJ2-5; 7 bases match TRBD1. Unmatched junction bases numbered 7, after V lost 2 bases and J lost 4 bases. This CDR3 comprises 15 residues. Germline loops: CDR1 MNHNS, CDR2 SASEGT. The CDR3 DNA follows: TGTGCCAGCAGTGAATCTGAGGGGGCCCCAGAGACCCAGTACTTC. Residues: CASSESEGAPETQYF.

The J gene is TRBJ1-2, the V gene TRBV15; tentative D call: TRBD1 (6 bases). The CDR3 totals 16 residues. Germline CDR1 and CDR2: LNHNV and YYDKDF (reference sequence). The V end was cut by 0 bases, the J end by 0 bases, with 11 bases between. The CDR3 sequence: CATSRDTRGTNYGYTF. The CDR3 DNA reads as TGTGCCACCAGCAGAGATACGAGGGGGACTAACTATGGCTACACCTTC.

This clonotype turned up a few times. This chain links TRBV19 with TRBJ2-1; D ambiguous. CDR3 length equals 15 residues. Germline CDR1 reads LNHDA; CDR2 reads SQIVND (reference sequence). V lost 3 bases and J lost 0, with 9 bases in between. This CDR3 reads CASSIRAYSYNEQFF. Here the CDR3 DNA reads TGTGCCAGTAGTATTAGGGCTTACTCCTACAATGAGCAGTTCTTC.

This clonotype was recorded once. A junction boundary mismatches the germline segment, possibly from a read error. The rearrangement links TRBV11-1 to TRBJ2-3, with D unresolved. Germline V gene lookup returns CDR1 SGHAT and CDR2 FQDESV (reference sequence). The CDR3 consists of 13 residues. CDR3 in DNA: TGTACCAGCAGCCCCCCTAGCACAGATACGCAGTATTTT. The encoded protein is CTSSPPSTDTQYF.

This clonotype was counted a few times. This chain joins TRBV10-3 and TRBJ2-2, with D maybe TRBD2 (7 bases). The CDR3 sequence is 17 residues long. From germline, CDR1 is ENHRY and CDR2 SYGVKD. Deletions cut 7 bases from V and 0 bases from J, with 18 bases between. In DNA form, the CDR3 reads TGTGCCATCAAGGGGACGCGGGGGCCCGCGAACACCGGGGAGCTGTTTTTT. Translation gives CAIKGTRGPANTGELFF.

In its sample, this clonotype was seen a few times. CDR3 coding DNA: TGTGCCAGCAGTTTATCTTCAGGATTCGGGACAGGTTATTACAATGAGCAGTTCTTC. Translated: CASSLSSGFGTGYYNEQFF. The chain recombines TRBV27 with TRBJ2-1; 8 nucleotides agree with TRBD1. Germline V gene data show CDR1 as MNHEY and CDR2 as SMNVEV (reference sequence). This CDR3 is built from 19 residues. V was clipped by 0 bases and J by 4 bases; unmatched bases: 14.

The gene calls are TRBV19 and TRBJ1-2, with D possibly being TRBD1 (6 bases). V was trimmed by 9 bases and J by 4 bases, leaving 15 bases between them. Germline V gene sequence: CDR1 LNHDA, CDR2 SQIVND (reference sequence). The CDR3 is 13 residues long. The CDR3 region is CASAQQGGYGYTF. The CDR3 DNA is TGTGCCAGCGCCCAACAGGGCGGCTATGGCTACACCTTC. The full variable domain, completed using reference TRBV19 and TRBJ1-2, is DGGITQSPKYLFRKEGQNVTLSCEQNLNHDAMYWYRQDPGQGLRLIYYSQIVNDFQKGDIAEGYSVSREKKESFPLTVTSAQKNPTAFYLCASAQQGGYGYTFGSGTRLTVV.

This clonotype has just a few counts. Here the CDR3 DNA reads TGTGCCAGCAGCCCCATTTTCCTCTACGAGCAGTACTTC. Its translation: CASSPIFLYEQYF. V is TRBV7-9 and J is TRBJ2-7; D is undetermined. The CDR3 loop spans 13 amino acids. Germline lookup yields CDR1 SEHNR and CDR2 FQNEAQ (reference sequence). V was pared by 5 bases and J by 3 bases, with 11 bases between.

This clonotype has only a few counts. The gene calls are TRBV27 and TRBJ2-7; TRBD1 matches at 7 bases. The germline V gene has CDR1 MNHEY and CDR2 SMNVEV (reference sequence). This CDR3 is built from 12 residues. Trimming cost V 6 bases and J 3 bases; bases outside gene matches: 2. The CDR3 sequence is CASRRQGYEQYF. The CDR3, as DNA: TGTGCCAGCAGACGACAGGGCTACGAGCAGTACTTC.

The gene calls are TRBV27 and TRBJ2-7; 7 bases are a match to TRBD1. The ends lost 0 bases at V and 3 bases at J; junction bases unmatched: 2. The CDR3 extends over 14 amino acids. Germline values: CDR1 MNHEY, CDR2 SMNVEV (reference sequence). CDR3 bases: TGTGCCAGCAGTTTATCGCCAGGGGGCTACGAGCAGTACTTC. This codes for CASSLSPGGYEQYF.

This clonotype was seen only once. This may be a read error, as it is one base from a much larger clone. This chain connects TRBV12-3 or TRBV12-4 to TRBJ1-5; D not resolved. The CDR3 spans 15 residues. V was shortened by 10 bases and J by 2 bases, with 18 bases between the two germline ends. CDR3 nucleotide sequence: TGTGCCAACACCAAAACTGGGGTTGGCAATCAGCCCCAGCATTTT. Protein sequence: CANTKTGVGNQPQHF.

The gene calls are TRBV20-1 and TRBJ2-1, with D unclear. This CDR3 has 15 residues. V dropped 0 bases and J dropped 0 bases, with 9 bases sitting between them. The germline V gene encodes CDR1 DFQATT and CDR2 SNEGSKA (reference sequence). The CDR3 sequence is CSARDITVSYNEQFF. CDR3 sequence (DNA): TGCAGTGCTAGAGATATCACAGTCTCCTACAATGAGCAGTTCTTC.

This chain uses TRBV27 with TRBJ1-2; 7 positions agree with TRBD1. This CDR3 is built from 12 residues. Germline-derived CDR1 and CDR2 are MNHEY and SMNVEV (reference sequence). V gave up 4 bases and J gave up 7 bases; unmatched junction bases: 3. The CDR3: CASSYDRVGYTF. The DNA for the CDR3 is TGTGCCAGCAGTTATGACAGGGTTGGCTACACCTTC.

Details on this clonotype: A much larger clone is a single base away; this may be a read error. The chain has TRBV7-2 and TRBJ2-7; no clear D gene. CDR1 SGHTA and CDR2 FQGNSA come from the germline V gene. This CDR3 has 15 residues. Trimming removed 5 bases from V and 3 bases from J, with 17 bases in between. CDR3 nucleotide sequence: TGTGCCAGCAGCCCTTCCGGGCTGACATTCTACGAGCAGTACGTC. This translates into CASSPSGLTFYEQYV.

CDR3 loop: CASRGAGATSYEQYF. CDR3 nucleotides: TGTGCCAGCAGGGGGGCGGGTGCAACCTCCTACGAGCAGTACTTC. This rearrangement joins TRBV27 to TRBJ2-7, with D perhaps TRBD1 (6 bases). CDR1 MNHEY and CDR2 SMNVEV come from the germline V gene (reference sequence). The CDR3 sequence is 15 residues long. V gave up 6 bases and J gave up 0 bases, with 15 bases separating them.

This chain connects TRBV14 to TRBJ2-7, with 9 bases lining up with TRBD1. The CDR3 contains 13 residues. Trimming removed 6 bases from V and 3 bases from J; junction bases left unmatched: 3. Germline CDR1 SGHDN, CDR2 FVKESK. CDR3 amino acids: CASRWTGDYEQYF. CDR3 nucleotides: TGTGCCAGCAGGTGGACAGGGGACTACGAGCAGTACTTC.

This clonotype was picked up many times. The rearrangement joins TRBV7-2 to TRBJ1-2; D is perhaps TRBD1 (5 bases). V was trimmed by 11 bases and J by 0 bases, leaving 22 bases between them. The CDR3 runs 16 residues. Per the germline V gene, CDR1 is SGHTA and CDR2 is FQGNSA. The CDR3 DNA is TGTGCCGGGGGATTGGTACAGGACCAAGCTAACTATGGCTACACCTTC. Translated, it gives CAGGLVQDQANYGYTF.

A few counts support this clonotype. The chain couples TRBV27 to TRBJ1-6; D is undetermined. With 2 bases removed from V and 0 bases from J, the gap between germline ends came to 11 bases. The CDR3 is 17 amino acids. The germline V gene encodes CDR1 MNHEY and CDR2 SMNVEV (reference sequence). In DNA, the CDR3 is TGTGCCAGCAGTTTAGGTCAGAGCCGCTCCTATAATTCACCCCTCCACTTT. Its translation: CASSLGQSRSYNSPLHF.